The 3 T cell receptor beta chains below all came from one sample that was sequenced in a study of OX40 agonist ivuxolimab in advanced cancers. Using immunoSEQ multiplex PCR, the repertoire was profiled, and TCRdb retains in-frame clones only, with some absent. The table shows some 82,000 clones, with about 86% occurring only once. The starting material was CD4+ or CD8+ T cells sorted from blood, obtained in a trial of the OX40 agonist ivuxolimab. All receptors derive from an adult with an advanced solid tumor such as melanoma, head and neck, liver or kidney cancer.

The V and J genes are TRBV19 and TRBJ2-7, with TRBD2 matching over 12 bases. Unmatched junction bases numbered 7, after V lost 6 bases and J lost 4 bases. The CDR3 length is 15 residues. Germline V gene sequence: CDR1 LNHDA, CDR2 SQIVND (reference sequence). CDR3 nucleotide sequence: TGTGCCAGTAGGCGGACTAGCGGGGACGGGTACGAGCAGTACTTC. Translation gives CASRRTSGDGYEQYF. Full variable domain (remainder filled in from reference TRBV19 and TRBJ2-7): DGGITQSPKYLFRKEGQNVTLSCEQNLNHDAMYWYRQDPGQGLRLIYYSQIVNDFQKGDIAEGYSVSREKKESFPLTVTSAQKNPTAFYLCASRRTSGDGYEQYFGPGTRLTVT.

The chain carries TRBV7-8 and TRBJ1-5; 8 bases agree with TRBD1. Germline-derived CDR1 and CDR2 are SGHVS and FQNEAQ. There are 14 residues in the CDR3. Unmatched junction bases numbered 3, after V lost 4 bases and J lost 4 bases. The CDR3 nucleotides read TGTGCCAGCAGCTCCCGGACAGGGAATCAGCCCCAGCATTTT. This codes for CASSSRTGNQPQHF.

This chain uses TRBV5-1 with TRBJ2-2; 7 nucleotides align to TRBD2. Germline V gene data show CDR1 as SGHRS and CDR2 as YFSETQ. This CDR3 spans 14 amino acids. Germline trimming cut 6 bases from V and 1 base from J; bases unmatched to any gene: 3. The CDR3 DNA reads TGCGCCAGCACCCGGGGGGTGAACACCGGGGAGCTGTTTTTT. Its translation: CASTRGVNTGELFF. The variable domain in full, completed from reference TRBV5-1 and TRBJ2-2, reads KAGVTQTPRYLIKTRGQQVTLSCSPISGHRSVSWYQQTPGQGLQFLFEYFSETQRNKGNFPGRFSGRQFSNSRSEMNVSTLELGDSALYLCASTRGVNTGELFFGEGSRLTVL.